This passage covers 14 T cell receptor beta chains from one sample sequenced in a study of OX40 agonist ivuxolimab in advanced cancers. The library was obtained by the immunoSEQ multiplex PCR assay. Sourced from immuneACCESS, this table was stored by TCRdb with only in-frame sequences that have V and J called. A share of the clones is absent; for the studies checked, an unresolved V gene accounts for under half, and the remainder has no known explanation. The sample includes under 35,000 clones, with 70% to 80% observed a single time. The ten biggest clones cover approximately 9.9% of the sample. Sequencing used CD4+ or CD8+ T cells sorted from blood, obtained in a trial of the OX40 agonist ivuxolimab. Every receptor here comes from an adult with an advanced solid tumor such as melanoma, head and neck, liver or kidney cancer.

The V gene is TRBV29-1, the J gene TRBJ2-1; 13 bases match TRBD2. The CDR3 is 17 residues long. Germline assignment: CDR1 SQVTM and CDR2 ANQGSEA. The V gene end was trimmed by 5 bases and the J gene end by 0 bases; junction bases not matched to a gene: 7. CDR3 in DNA: TGCAGCGTTCAGACTAGCGGGGGGATAAGCTCCTACAATGAGCAGTTCTTC. Protein sequence: CSVQTSGGISSYNEQFF.

In its sample, this clone was seen once. This chain connects TRBV27 to TRBJ2-1; D is perhaps TRBD1 or TRBD2 (5 bases each). CDR1 MNHEY and CDR2 SMNVEV come from the germline V gene (reference sequence). This CDR3 is built from 15 residues. V was shortened by 6 bases and J by 5 bases, with 17 bases between the two germline ends. The CDR3: CASRLGAAANNEQFF. CDR3 nucleotide sequence: TGTGCCAGCAGGCTAGGGGCAGCGGCCAACAATGAGCAGTTCTTC.

This clone was seen only a few times. The chain joins TRBV10-1 to TRBJ2-7, with 7 nucleotides matching TRBD1. J was trimmed by 1 base and V by 3 bases; bases with no gene match: 9. The germline CDR1 and CDR2 sequences are WNHNN and SYGVQD (reference sequence). The CDR3 runs 16 residues. The CDR3 loop reads CASSDFGDRPSYEQYF. CDR3 in DNA: TGCGCCAGCAGTGACTTCGGGGACAGACCATCCTACGAGCAGTACTTC.

This clone was recorded a few times. The rearrangement joins TRBV19 to TRBJ1-6; D uncertain. Trimming took off 4 bases at V and 9 bases at J, with 10 bases between the two ends. Germline CDR1 and CDR2: LNHDA and SQIVND (reference sequence). The CDR3 has 13 amino acids. The CDR3 bases are TGTGCCAGTAGTACAGGTGCCGGTTCACCCCTCCACTTT. Encoded protein: CASSTGAGSPLHF.

The chain employs TRBV13 and TRBJ2-2, with 13 bases identical to TRBD2. The junction had 5 bases not matched to a gene; V was cut back by 9 bases and J by 4 bases. CDR1 is PRHDT and CDR2 is FYEKMQ in the germline V gene (reference sequence). The CDR3 runs to 15 residues. The CDR3 loop reads CASTRLAGGTGELFF. The CDR3 nucleotides are TGTGCCAGTACCAGACTAGCGGGGGGCACCGGGGAGCTGTTTTTT.

This rearrangement joins TRBV6-5 to TRBJ2-7; 11 nucleotides line up with TRBD2. Germline lookup yields CDR1 MNHEY and CDR2 SVGAGI. The CDR3 is 13 amino acids. V shed 6 bases and J 2 bases; nucleotides not matched to a gene: 0. CDR3 amino acids: CASRLAGAYEQYF. As DNA, the CDR3 is TGTGCCAGCAGACTAGCGGGGGCCTACGAGCAGTACTTC.

The chain combines TRBV7-8 with TRBJ1-2; weak D call: TRBD1 (6 bases). Deletions cut 4 bases from V and 4 bases from J, with 16 bases between. Germline lookup yields CDR1 SGHVS and CDR2 FQNEAQ. This CDR3 region has 15 residues. This CDR3 reads CASSSSGAGSYGYTF. The CDR3 region has the DNA TGTGCCAGCAGCTCGTCAGGGGCAGGGAGCTATGGCTACACCTTC. The entire variable domain, with the rest obtained from reference TRBV7-8 and TRBJ1-2, is as follows: GAGVSQSPRYKVAKRGQDVALRCDPISGHVSLFWYQQALGQGPEFLTYFQNEAQLDKSGLPSDRFFAERPEGSVSTLKIQRTQQEDSAVYLCASSSSGAGSYGYTFGSGTRLTVV.

This chain links TRBV25-1 with TRBJ1-5; D remains ambiguous. The germline gives CDR1 MGHDK, CDR2 SYGVNS. V was pared by 4 bases and J by 4 bases, with 8 bases between. The CDR3 has 13 residues. CDR3 loop: CASSGAGNQPQHF. The CDR3 region has the DNA TGTGCCAGCAGTGGGGCAGGAAATCAGCCCCAGCATTTT.

DNA of the CDR3: TGTGCCAGCAGAATCAGGATCGAACAGGGGAGGATCTACAATGAGCAGTTCTTC. Its protein is CASRIRIEQGRIYNEQFF. The chain uses TRBV2 and TRBJ2-1, with TRBD1 as a possible D gene (7 bases). Trimming pared 6 bases from V and 3 bases from J, leaving 24 bases between. Germline V lookup: CDR1 SNHLY, CDR2 FYNNEI. The CDR3 totals 18 residues.

V usage is TRBV19 and J usage is TRBJ1-5; 9 bases agree with TRBD1. The germline V gene has CDR1 LNHDA and CDR2 SQIVND (reference sequence). This CDR3 spans 15 amino acids. Unmatched junction bases numbered 6, after V lost 5 bases and J lost 4 bases. Here the CDR3 reads CASSSGQGYNQPQHF. The CDR3 DNA sequence: TGTGCCAGTAGTTCGGGACAGGGTTATAATCAGCCCCAGCATTTT.

This rearrangement joins TRBV27 to TRBJ1-6; TRBD1 matches at 7 bases. This CDR3 contains 15 residues. Germline V gene data show CDR1 as MNHEY and CDR2 as SMNVEV (reference sequence). Trimming at V came to 6 bases and at J to 9 bases, leaving 11 bases not matched to a gene. CDR3 sequence: CASSSGGRSSSPLHF. Here the CDR3 DNA reads TGTGCCAGCAGCTCAGGGGGTAGGAGTAGTTCACCCCTCCACTTT.

The rearrangement joins TRBV6-6 to TRBJ1-5; tentatively, D is TRBD1 (6 bases). From germline, CDR1 is MNHNY and CDR2 SVGAGI (reference sequence). This CDR3 has 14 residues. V was trimmed by 6 bases and J by 3 bases, leaving 12 bases between them. The CDR3, as DNA: TGTGCCAGCAGATCCGGACAGATCAATCAGCCCCAGCATTTT. Translation gives CASRSGQINQPQHF.

The V gene is TRBV11-2, the J gene TRBJ2-7, with D uncertain. CDR1 and CDR2 (germline): SGHAT, FQNNGV. Trimming shortened V by 3 bases and J by 2 bases, and 8 bases separated the two germline ends. This CDR3 contains 13 residues. The CDR3 loop reads CASSFHRAYEQYF. In nucleotides, the CDR3 is TGTGCCAGCAGCTTTCACAGAGCCTACGAGCAGTACTTC.

This rearrangement joins TRBV6-5 to TRBJ1-1; D remains ambiguous. V was pared by 4 bases and J by 1 base, with 7 bases between. Looked up from germline, CDR1 is MNHEY and CDR2 is SVGAGI. The CDR3 consists of 13 residues. CDR3 sequence reads: CASSSLTNTEAFF. DNA of the CDR3: TGTGCCAGCAGTTCTTTAACGAACACTGAAGCTTTCTTT.